This T cell receptor (beta chain) was profiled in a study of T cell changes during pregnancy in multiple sclerosis (dated by TCRdb to the late 2010s). At the level of the whole study: The study looked at changes in the T cell repertoire across pregnancy in women with multiple sclerosis.

Libraries were constructed by the immunoSEQ multiplex PCR assay. Drawn from immuneACCESS, this table holds only the in-frame rearrangements with V and J called that TCRdb kept. Clones are partly lost; checked studies trace under half to an unresolved V gene and leave the rest unexplained. The table for this sample lists just over 55,000 clones; around 93% of them were counted only once. Together, the top ten hold around 3.3% of the sample. V lost 2 bases and J lost 8 bases, and the count of bases not matched to a germline gene is 8. Reading the germline V gene (reference sequence) gives CDR1 MNHNY and CDR2 SVGAGI. The cysteine opens and the phenylalanine closes a CDR3 of 15 amino acids. The CDR3 DNA has 45 bases and is translated from base 1. With regard to this clone: Its binding antigen is unknown. One base away there is no much larger clone; base qualities are not given.

The sequence was obtained from a female donor in good health, enrolled as a control in a pregnancy study. The source was peripheral blood, collected after pregnancy. The chain links TRBV6-6 with TRBJ1-2, with 10 bases in between that match TRBD1. For the CDR3, the sequence is CASSYPGQGPRGYTF. The sequenced DNA is TGTGCCAGCAGTTACCCGGGACAGGGGCCTAGGGGCTACACCTTC.